Listed below are T cell receptor beta chains from one sample, sequenced in a study of B cell selection in AIRE deficiency. Profiled with immunoSEQ multiplex PCR; TCRdb holds only in-frame clones, not every one. This sample yields fewer than 3,000 clones, of which under 80% are seen a single time; 3% to 3.5% belongs to the top ten. Material: Tregs sorted from PBMCs. Receptors originate from a human donor with AIRE deficiency. Each CDR3 is given with its conserved first and last residue. Each record gives: J gene, CDR3 length, clone size, D gene, V gene, CDR3 protein, CDR3 DNA. D genes are given only for firm matches. A row's size may be missing; if present it is once, few, many or a size class.

TRBJ2-2 | 13 | . | . | TRBV2 | CASRRLNTGELFF | TGTGCCAGCAGGAGATTGAACACCGGGGAGCTGTTTTTT
TRBJ1-2 | 14 | . | TRBD1 | TRBV7-2 | CASSLGTGGYGYTF | TGTGCCAGCAGCCTAGGGACAGGGGGCTATGGCTACACCTTC
TRBJ2-4 | 20 | . | TRBD2 | TRBV4-3 | CASSQESGLAGGFRRNIQYF | TGCGCCAGCAGCCAAGAAAGTGGTCTAGCGGGAGGGTTTCGTCGAAACATTCAGTACTTC
TRBJ1-1 | 15 | . | . | TRBV19 | CASSISPGVPTEAFF | TGTGCCAGTAGTATATCCCCGGGGGTACCGACTGAAGCTTTCTTT
TRBJ2-3 | 13 | . | . | TRBV11-2 | CASSLGRADTQYF | TGTGCCAGCAGCTTAGGACGGGCAGATACGCAGTATTTT
TRBJ1-2 | 13 | . | . | TRBV19 | CASSIDPRYGYTF | TGTGCCAGTAGTATAGATCCCCGCTATGGCTACACCTTC
TRBJ1-1 | 11 | . | TRBD1 | TRBV20-1 | CSARPGQGAFF | TGCAGTGCTAGACCGGGACAGGGAGCTTTCTTT
TRBJ1-1 | 14 | few | . | TRBV6-5 | CASSYSLQGAEAFF | TGTGCCAGCAGTTACTCTTTACAGGGCGCTGAAGCTTTCTTT
TRBJ1-5 | 15 | . | TRBD1 | TRBV28 | CASSPPTGGGQPQHF | TGTGCCAGCAGTCCCCCGACAGGGGGCGGTCAGCCCCAGCATTTT
TRBJ2-1 | 12 | . | . | TRBV7-3 | CASSLNDGEQFF | TGTGCCAGCAGCTTAAACGATGGTGAGCAGTTCTTC
TRBJ2-3 | 17 | . | TRBD1 | TRBV7-9 | CASQAGTGDLSTDTQYF | TGTGCCAGTCAAGCCGGGACAGGGGACCTTAGCACAGATACGCAGTATTTT
TRBJ2-5 | 11 | . | . | TRBV20-1 | CTTWYQETQYF | TGCACCACTTGGTACCAAGAGACCCAGTACTTC
TRBJ2-1 | 15 | few | TRBD1 | TRBV18 | CASSEWTGPYNEQFF | TGTGCCAGCTCAGAGTGGACAGGACCCTACAATGAGCAGTTCTTC
TRBJ2-7 | 14 | . | . | TRBV5-1 | CASSLSRPSYEQYF | TGCGCCAGCAGCTTATCGCGCCCCTCCTACGAGCAGTACTTC
TRBJ1-4 | 14 | . | TRBD1 | TRBV7-8 | CASRTQGMGEKLFF | TGTGCCAGCAGAACACAGGGGATGGGTGAAAAACTGTTTTTT
TRBJ1-4 | 14 | . | . | TRBV5-4 | CASSFRQAPEKLFF | TGTGCCAGCAGCTTTAGACAGGCGCCTGAAAAACTGTTTTTT
TRBJ1-2 | 11 | once | . | TRBV20-1 | CSASENYGYTF | TGCAGTGCTAGCGAGAACTATGGCTACACCTTC
TRBJ1-2 | 17 | . | . | TRBV11-2 | CASSLWGARGSDYGYTF | TGTGCCAGCAGCTTATGGGGTGCGCGGGGCAGCGACTATGGCTACACCTTC
TRBJ1-5 | 14 | . | . | TRBV11-2 | CASSLGGPGQPQHF | TGTGCCAGCAGCTTAGGGGGGCCGGGTCAGCCCCAGCATTTT
TRBJ2-1 | 15 | . | . | TRBV6-6 | CASSYGGTSYNEQFF | TGTGCCAGCAGTTACGGGGGGACTTCCTACAATGAGCAGTTCTTC
TRBJ1-2 | 13 | . | . | TRBV28 | CASSRIGFYGYTF | TGTGCCAGCAGCCGAATTGGGTTCTATGGCTACACCTTC
TRBJ1-5 | 15 | . | . | TRBV15 | CATSRVSHEGQPQHF | TGTGCCACCAGCAGAGTTAGCCACGAAGGTCAGCCCCAGCATTTT
TRBJ2-5 | 12 | . | . | TRBV10-3 | CAISEGQETQYF | TGTGCCATCAGTGAGGGCCAAGAGACCCAGTACTTC
TRBJ1-1 | 14 | . | . | TRBV18 | CASSRGAGVTEAFF | TGTGCCAGCTCACGAGGGGCGGGGGTCACTGAAGCTTTCTTT
TRBJ1-3 | 16 | . | . | TRBV7-2 | CASSLNSGPPGNTIYF | TGTGCCAGCAGCCTTAACTCCGGGCCCCCTGGAAACACCATATATTTT
TRBJ1-3 | 14 | . | . | TRBV6-5 | CATRRGDSGNTIYF | TGTGCCACTCGGCGGGGAGACTCTGGAAACACCATATATTTT
TRBJ2-1 | 14 | . | TRBD1 | TRBV5-4 | CASSSDRVYNEQFF | TGTGCCAGCAGCTCGGACAGGGTCTACAATGAGCAGTTCTTC
TRBJ2-2 | 15 | . | . | TRBV11-1 | CASSFGGQNTGELFF | TGTGCCAGCAGCTTCGGCGGACAAAACACCGGGGAGCTGTTTTTT
TRBJ1-1 | 14 | few | . | TRBV9 | CASSVSVGNTEAFF | TGTGCCAGCAGCGTATCGGTGGGGAACACTGAAGCTTTCTTT
TRBJ2-1 | 17 | . | TRBD2 | TRBV9 | CASSVATGLAGGDEQFF | TGTGCCAGCAGCGTAGCTACGGGACTAGCGGGAGGGGATGAGCAGTTCTTC
TRBJ2-5 | 13 | . | TRBD1 | TRBV12-5 | CASGPGQGETQYF | TGTGCTAGTGGCCCGGGACAGGGGGAGACCCAGTACTTC
TRBJ1-2 | 15 | . | . | TRBV28 | CASSFVGNKNYGYTF | TGTGCCAGCAGTTTTGTAGGGAATAAGAACTATGGCTACACCTTC
TRBJ1-2 | 14 | . | . | TRBV19 | CASSPLPSFYGYTF | TGTGCCAGTAGTCCCCTTCCTTCTTTTTATGGCTACACCTTC
TRBJ1-1 | 12 | few | . | TRBV25-1 | CASRFSVGEAFF | TGTGCCAGCAGATTTTCGGTAGGTGAAGCTTTCTTT
TRBJ2-5 | 13 | . | TRBD2 | TRBV2 | CASTGGGLETQYF | TGTGCCAGCACTGGGGGGGGATTAGAGACCCAGTACTTC
TRBJ2-5 | 16 | . | . | TRBV21-1 | CATLFGTGVLKETQYF | TGTGCCACTCTTTTTGGGACAGGGGTTTTGAAGGAGACCCAGTACTTC
TRBJ1-1 | 15 | . | . | TRBV7-9 | CASSDARGPNTEAFF | TGTGCCAGCAGCGACGCCAGGGGCCCTAACACTGAAGCTTTCTTT
TRBJ2-1 | 16 | . | . | TRBV19 | CASSIEAGPGPNEQFF | TGTGCCAGTAGTATAGAGGCAGGGCCGGGCCCCAATGAGCAGTTCTTC
TRBJ2-6 | 15 | . | . | TRBV11-3 | CASSSYSSGANVLTF | TGTGCCAGCAGCTCCTACAGCTCTGGGGCCAACGTCCTGACTTTC
TRBJ2-7 | 14 | . | . | TRBV19 | CASSIRENSYEQYF | TGTGCCAGTAGTATCCGGGAGAATTCCTACGAGCAGTACTTC
TRBJ1-5 | 15 | . | TRBD1 | TRBV5-6 | CASSFAGTGNQPQHF | TGTGCCAGCAGCTTCGCCGGGACAGGGAATCAGCCCCAGCATTTT
TRBJ2-1 | 16 | . | . | TRBV7-3 | CASSLRLRGGFNEQFF | TGTGCCAGCAGCTTAAGGCTCAGGGGAGGGTTCAATGAGCAGTTCTTC
TRBJ2-3 | 15 | once | . | TRBV7-2 | CASSHSRGSTDTQYF | TGTGCCAGCAGCCACTCCCGCGGGAGCACAGATACGCAGTATTTT
TRBJ2-1 | 17 | . | TRBD2 | TRBV4-3 | CASSQASTSVKYNEQFF | TGCGCCAGCAGCCAAGCCTCCACTAGCGTAAAATACAATGAGCAGTTCTTC
TRBJ2-1 | 16 | . | . | TRBV6-5 | CASSYSPRDRPNEQFF | TGTGCCAGCAGTTACTCGCCCCGGGACCGGCCCAATGAGCAGTTCTTC
TRBJ1-3 | 15 | . | . | TRBV27 | CASSLQFSSGNTIYF | TGTGCCAGCAGCTTACAGTTTAGCTCTGGAAACACCATATATTTT
TRBJ2-1 | 10 | . | . | TRBV6-6 | CASFMGEQFF | TGTGCCAGCTTCATGGGTGAGCAGTTCTTC
TRBJ2-1 | 14 | . | TRBD2 | TRBV2 | CASVTSGTGYEQFF | TGTGCCAGCGTGACTAGCGGGACTGGCTATGAGCAGTTCTTC
TRBJ2-5 | 12 | . | . | TRBV28 | CASSYREETQYF | TGTGCCAGCAGCTACAGGGAAGAGACCCAGTACTTC
TRBJ1-2 | 11 | . | . | TRBV20-1 | CSASGLTGYTF | TGCAGTGCTTCTGGCTTGACGGGCTACACCTTC
TRBJ1-1 | 14 | . | TRBD1 | TRBV5-1 | CASSTGQGRTEAFF | TGCGCCAGCAGCACGGGACAGGGGAGGACTGAAGCTTTCTTT
TRBJ1-5 | 15 | . | TRBD1 | TRBV5-4 | CASSLWQGANQPQHF | TGTGCCAGCAGCTTGTGGCAGGGGGCAAATCAGCCCCAGCATTTT
TRBJ2-3 | 14 | . | . | TRBV29-1 | CSVDREYSTDTQYF | TGCAGCGTTGACCGGGAGTACAGCACAGATACGCAGTATTTT
TRBJ1-2 | 14 | . | . | TRBV28 | CASSPEQGGYGYTF | TGTGCCAGCAGTCCCGAACAGGGAGGCTATGGCTACACCTTC
TRBJ2-4 | 14 | once | . | TRBV11-2 | CASSFGRFRDIQYF | TGTGCCAGCAGCTTTGGACGCTTTAGGGACATTCAGTACTTC
TRBJ2-7 | 15 | . | . | TRBV18 | CASSPGGGIASEQYF | TGTGCCAGCTCACCAGGGGGCGGGATAGCATCCGAGCAGTACTTC
TRBJ2-3 | 15 | once | . | TRBV7-2 | CASSLASAPALPQYF | TGTGCCAGCAGCTTGGCTTCCGCCCCCGCCCTCCCGCAGTATTTT
TRBJ2-5 | 17 | once | TRBD2 | TRBV5-1 | CASSLAKASGARGTQYF | TGCGCCAGCAGCTTGGCCAAGGCTAGCGGGGCTAGGGGGACCCAGTACTTC
TRBJ2-1 | 13 | . | . | TRBV30 | CACTGDFYNEQFF | TGTGCCTGTACAGGAGACTTTTACAATGAGCAGTTCTTC
TRBJ2-7 | 14 | . | TRBD2 | TRBV5-4 | CASSLLGLAYEQYF | TGTGCCAGCAGCTTGTTGGGACTAGCCTACGAGCAGTACTTC